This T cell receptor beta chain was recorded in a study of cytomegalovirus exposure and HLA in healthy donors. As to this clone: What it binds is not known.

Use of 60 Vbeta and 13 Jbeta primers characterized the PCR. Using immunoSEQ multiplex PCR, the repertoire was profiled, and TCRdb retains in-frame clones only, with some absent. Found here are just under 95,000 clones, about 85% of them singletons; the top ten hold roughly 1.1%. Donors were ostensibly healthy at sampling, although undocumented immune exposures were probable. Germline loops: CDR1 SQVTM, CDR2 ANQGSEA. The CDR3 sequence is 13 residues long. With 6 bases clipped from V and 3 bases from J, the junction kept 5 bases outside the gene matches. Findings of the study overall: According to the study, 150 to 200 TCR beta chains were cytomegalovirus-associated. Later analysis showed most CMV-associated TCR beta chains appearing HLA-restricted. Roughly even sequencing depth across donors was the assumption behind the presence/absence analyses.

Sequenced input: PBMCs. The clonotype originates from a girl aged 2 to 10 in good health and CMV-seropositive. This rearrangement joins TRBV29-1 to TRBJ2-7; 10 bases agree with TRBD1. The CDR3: CSVATGGFYEQYF. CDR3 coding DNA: TGCAGCGTCGCGACAGGGGGCTTCTACGAGCAGTACTTC.